What follows are 5 T cell receptor beta chains derived from one specimen sequenced in a study of T cell repertoires in cytomegalovirus infection. One entry per CDR3 protein results from TCRdb running MiXCR on the reads. Among hundreds of thousands of distinct CDR3 sequences listed, 15% to 20% were seen once. Source material: PBMCs. These receptors were collected from a human donor in good health (CMV status not recorded). Some clones in this sample may be carry-over from other donors' samples.

The chain combines TRBV7-9 with TRBJ2-2; D is undetermined. CDR1 SEHNR and CDR2 FQNEAQ come from the germline V gene (reference sequence). CDR3 length: 14 amino acids. Trimming removed 5 bases at V and 0 bases at J, with 7 bases between. The CDR3: CASSPKTNTGELFF. CDR3 DNA: TGTGCCAGCAGCCCTAAGACGAACACCGGGGAGCTGTTTTTT.

This clonotype was recorded many times. V is TRBV7-2 and J is TRBJ2-5; the match to TRBD2 covers 13 bases. The V gene's germline CDR1 is SGHTA and CDR2 FQGNSA. The length of the CDR3 is 18 residues. Trimming took 5 bases from V and 3 from J; bases not matched to a gene: 12. CDR3 nucleotides: TGTGCCAGCAGCCGTCCGAAAGGACTAGCGGGAGCGGAAGAGACCCAGTACTTC. Its translation is CASSRPKGLAGAEETQYF.

This clonotype has just a few counts. This chain joins TRBV12-5 and TRBJ2-2; D possibly uses TRBD1 or TRBD2 (6 bases each). V was shortened by 7 bases and J by 6 bases, with 18 bases between the two germline ends. CDR3 length: 15 amino acids. Germline CDR1 LGHNT, CDR2 FRNRAP. The CDR3 sequence: CASASRGLLPGELFF. CDR3 coding DNA: TGTGCTAGTGCCTCCAGGGGACTGTTGCCCGGGGAGCTGTTTTTT.

This clonotype came up a few times. V and J are TRBV30 and TRBJ1-2; D may be TRBD1 (5 bases). Germline CDR1 is GTSNPN and CDR2 is SVGIG (reference sequence). This CDR3 contains 11 residues. V lost 3 bases, J lost 6 bases, and 8 bases lay in between. The CDR3 is CAWSLGDGYTF. The CDR3 DNA reads TGTGCCTGGAGCTTGGGGGATGGCTACACCTTC.

This clonotype was recorded a few times. V and J are TRBV6-1 and TRBJ1-5, with 8 bases aligning to TRBD1. This CDR3 contains 17 residues. From germline, CDR1 is MNHNS and CDR2 SASEGT. With V trimmed by 5 bases and J by 2 bases, 11 bases remained unmatched. The CDR3 nucleotides read TGTGCCAGCAGTACGACAGGGGCCGGGGGCGGCAATCAGCCCCAGCATTTT. Amino acids: CASSTTGAGGGNQPQHF.